This entry is about one T cell receptor beta chain. 13 Jbeta primers and 60 Vbeta primers were used for the PCR. Sequencing used immunoSEQ multiplex PCR; TCRdb keeps in-frame clones, though not all of them. The top ten clones hold around 4% of a sample with about 150,000 clones, roughly 62% of them seen once. This entry is derived from a study of cytomegalovirus exposure and HLA in healthy donors. The receptor's source is a man between 60 and 75 years old in good health and CMV-seronegative. The sample taken for sequencing was PBMCs.

DNA for the CDR3: TGTGCCAGCAGTGTCTCCCCCGGGACAGGGGGCGAAGCTTTCTTT. It codes for CASSVSPGTGGEAFF. This chain connects TRBV6-1 to TRBJ1-1; 12 bases agree with TRBD1. V gave up 4 bases and J gave up 8 bases; unmatched junction bases: 8. The CDR3 contains 15 residues. Germline CDR1 is MNHNS and CDR2 is SASEGT.